What follows is one T cell receptor (beta chain) and its context. The antigen it recognizes is unknown. Base qualities are not at hand, and no much larger clone is one base apart. V is cut back by 5 bases and J by 4 bases, with 7 bases in the junction unmatched. Reading the germline V gene gives CDR1 SGHTA and CDR2 FQGNSA. The CDR3 contains 15 residues, cysteine and phenylalanine counted. Only CDR3 DNA is held: 45 bases, read in frame from base 1. This sample stems from a study of OX40 agonist ivuxolimab in advanced cancers. At the level of the whole study: Ivuxolimab, which targeted the costimulatory receptor OX40 (CD134), was an agonistic, fully human IgG2 monoclonal antibody. Intravenous ivuxolimab was administered to patients every 2 weeks at six dose levels: 0.01, 0.1, 0.3, 1.5, 3 and 10 mg/kg. Of the roughly 51 patients in dose escalation, approximately 20 had hepatocellular carcinoma, some 15 had melanoma, 9 had renal cell carcinoma and 9 had head and neck cancer. In the dose-escalation cohort, approximately 82% of patients were male, and the mean age was roughly 60 years, with a range of about 23 to 80. Patients were allowed to have had prior anti-PD-1, anti-PD-L1 or anti-CTLA-4 therapy, and approximately 43% of the dose-escalation patients had previously received checkpoint inhibitors. Partial responses occurred in three dose-escalation patients: two with cutaneous melanoma and one with hepatocellular carcinoma. The purpose of peripheral TCRbeta sequencing was to test whether ivuxolimab changed TCR sequence diversity and led to clonal T-cell expansion. The paper reports the monotherapy dose-escalation portion (N = 52 patients) of the phase I ivuxolimab trial. Beyond this particular receptor, the publication reports: In partial responders in the 0.1-3.0 mg/kg groups, normalized peripheral clonal expansion was found to be among the lowest, especially among CD8+ T cells. On average, CD8+ T cells showed more expanded clones than CD4+ T cells after ivuxolimab. Clonal expansion of both CD4+ and CD8+ blood T cells was observed from baseline to week 6 at doses 0.1 to 3.0 mg/kg. The antigen specificity of the clonally expanded peripheral T cells was not determined. Low levels of normalized T-cell clonal expansion were also seen in some nonresponding patients.

Patients with a history of autoimmune disease or receiving systemic immunosuppression were excluded from the trial. Peripheral blood for TCR sequencing was collected from all dose cohorts at baseline, on cycle 4 day 1, and on cycle 7 day 1. The samples were taken from a phase I, first-in-human, multicenter, open-label dose-escalation trial of ivuxolimab. Adults with locally advanced or metastatic melanoma, renal cell, hepatocellular, or head and neck squamous cell carcinoma were enrolled in the trial. Before TCR sequencing, CD4+ T cells and CD8+ T cells were sorted from peripheral blood as separate populations. To sequence the TCRbeta CDR3 region, genomic DNA was isolated from the sorted cells. The immunoSEQ Assay was used to sequence the TCRbeta CDR3 regions. Not all clones reach the TCRdb copy of this immuneACCESS table, which keeps in-frame sequences only. Checked studies attribute under half of the gap to unresolved V genes and leave the rest unexplained. For this sample the table gives about 69,000 clones, of which about four fifths were detected only once. Under 3% of the sample is held by the ten biggest clonotypes.

The TCR sequence derives from an adult with an advanced solid tumor such as melanoma, head and neck, liver or kidney cancer. Sample: CD4+ or CD8+ T cells sorted from blood, taken in a trial of the OX40 agonist ivuxolimab. The sequence is built from TRBV7-2 and TRBJ1-5; 8 of the junction bases match TRBD1. The CDR3: CASSRDRTPNQPQHF. The nucleotide sequence reads as follows: TGTGCCAGCAGCCGGGACAGGACCCCAAATCAGCCCCAGCATTTT.